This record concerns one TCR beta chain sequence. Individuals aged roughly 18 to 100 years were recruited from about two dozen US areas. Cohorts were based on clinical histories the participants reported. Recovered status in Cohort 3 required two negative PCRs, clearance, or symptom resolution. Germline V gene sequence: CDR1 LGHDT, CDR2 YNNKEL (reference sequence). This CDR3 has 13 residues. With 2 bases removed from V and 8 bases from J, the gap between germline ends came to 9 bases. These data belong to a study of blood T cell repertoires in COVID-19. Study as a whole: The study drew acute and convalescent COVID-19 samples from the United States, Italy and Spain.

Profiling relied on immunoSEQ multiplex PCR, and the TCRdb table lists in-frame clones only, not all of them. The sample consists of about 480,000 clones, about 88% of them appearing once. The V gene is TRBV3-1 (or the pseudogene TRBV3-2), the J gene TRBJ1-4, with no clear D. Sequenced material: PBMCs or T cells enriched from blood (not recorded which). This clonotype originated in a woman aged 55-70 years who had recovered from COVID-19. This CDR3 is CASSQPPREKLFF. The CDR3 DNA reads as TGTGCCAGCAGCCAACCCCCGAGGGAAAAACTGTTTTTT.